This T cell receptor (beta chain) was observed in a study of blood T cell repertoires in COVID-19. Whole-study context: Two consecutive negative NP/OP PCR tests, clearance, or resolved symptoms defined Cohort 3 recovery.

The junction had 12 bases not matched to a gene; V was cut back by 6 bases and J by 7 bases. Germline V CDR1 and CDR2: MNHEY, SMNVEV (reference sequence). The CDR3 length is 15 residues. Clones were sequenced by immunoSEQ multiplex PCR, and TCRdb holds only the in-frame ones, with some missing. The top ten clones hold around 1.9% of a sample with roughly 340,000 clones, about 89% of them seen once. The chain employs TRBV27 and TRBJ1-2; 9 nucleotides agree with TRBD1. The sample comprised PBMCs or T cells enriched from blood (not recorded which). The clonotype was recovered from a man aged 40-49 years in a cohort exposed to, infected with or recovered from COVID-19 (not recorded which). The CDR3 sequence: CASSQAPDRGSGYTF. CDR3 DNA sequence: TGTGCCAGCAGCCAAGCTCCGGACAGGGGAAGTGGCTACACCTTC.